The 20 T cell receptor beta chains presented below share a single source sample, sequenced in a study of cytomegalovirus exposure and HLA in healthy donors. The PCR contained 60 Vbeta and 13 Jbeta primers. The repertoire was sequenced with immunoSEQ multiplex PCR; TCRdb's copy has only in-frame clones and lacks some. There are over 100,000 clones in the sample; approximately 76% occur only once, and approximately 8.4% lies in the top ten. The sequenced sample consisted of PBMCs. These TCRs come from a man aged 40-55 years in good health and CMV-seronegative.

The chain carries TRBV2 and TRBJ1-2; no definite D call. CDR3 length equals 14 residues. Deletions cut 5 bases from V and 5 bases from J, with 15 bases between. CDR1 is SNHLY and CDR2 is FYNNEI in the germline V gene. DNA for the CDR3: TGTGCCAGCAGTAAAGACAAGACCGGGTATGGCTACACCTTC. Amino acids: CASSKDKTGYGYTF.

The DNA of the CDR3 is TGTGCCAGCAGCCAAACTAGCGGGGGCACAGATACGCAGTATTTT. It yields the protein CASSQTSGGTDTQYF. The V call is TRBV7-3, the J call TRBJ2-3; 10 bases match TRBD2. V shed 5 bases, J shed 1 base, and the junction held 3 bases outside the gene matches. Germline V gives CDR1 SGHTA, CDR2 FQGTGA. The CDR3 loop spans 15 amino acids. Together with reference TRBV7-3 and TRBJ2-3, the CDR3 gives the full variable domain: GAGVSQTPSNKVTEKGKYVELRCDPISGHTALYWYRQSLGQGPEFLIYFQGTGAADDSGLPNDRFFAVRPEGSVSTLKIQRTERGDSAVYLCASSQTSGGTDTQYFGPGTRLTVL.

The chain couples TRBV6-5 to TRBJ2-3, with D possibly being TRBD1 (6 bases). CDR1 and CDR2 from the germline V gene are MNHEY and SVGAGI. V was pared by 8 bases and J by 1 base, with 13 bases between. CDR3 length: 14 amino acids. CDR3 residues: CASARAGGTDTQYF. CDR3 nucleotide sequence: TGTGCCAGCGCCCGTGCAGGGGGCACAGATACGCAGTATTTT.

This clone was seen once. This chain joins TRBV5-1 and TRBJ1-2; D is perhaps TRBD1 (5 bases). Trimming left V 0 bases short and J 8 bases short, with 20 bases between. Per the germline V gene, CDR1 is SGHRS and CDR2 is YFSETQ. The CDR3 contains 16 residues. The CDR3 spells CASSLDTRGGDGGYTF. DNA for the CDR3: TGCGCCAGCAGCTTGGATACTCGGGGAGGGGATGGGGGCTACACCTTC.

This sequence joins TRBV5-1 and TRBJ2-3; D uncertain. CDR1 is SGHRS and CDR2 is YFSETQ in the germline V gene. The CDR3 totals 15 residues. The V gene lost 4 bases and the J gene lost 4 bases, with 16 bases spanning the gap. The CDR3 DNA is TGCGCCAGCAGCCCCGAGTTGAGAAGCCCAGATACGCAGTATTTT. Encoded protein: CASSPELRSPDTQYF.

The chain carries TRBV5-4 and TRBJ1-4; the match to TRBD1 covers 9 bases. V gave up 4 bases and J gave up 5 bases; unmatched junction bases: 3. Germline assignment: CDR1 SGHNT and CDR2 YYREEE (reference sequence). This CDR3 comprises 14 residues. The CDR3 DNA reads TGTGCCAGCAGCCCTGGGACAGGGAATGAAAAACTGTTTTTT. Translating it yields CASSPGTGNEKLFF.

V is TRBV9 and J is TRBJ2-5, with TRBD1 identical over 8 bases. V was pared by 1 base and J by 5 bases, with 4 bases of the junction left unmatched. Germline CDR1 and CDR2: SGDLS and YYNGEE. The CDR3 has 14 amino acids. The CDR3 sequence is CASSVSDRAETQYF. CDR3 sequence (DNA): TGTGCCAGCAGCGTATCGGACAGGGCCGAGACCCAGTACTTC.

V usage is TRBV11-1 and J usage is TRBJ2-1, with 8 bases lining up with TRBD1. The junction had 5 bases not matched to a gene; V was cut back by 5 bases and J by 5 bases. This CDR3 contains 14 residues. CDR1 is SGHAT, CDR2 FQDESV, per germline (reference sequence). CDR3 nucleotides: TGTGCCAGCAGCCCCCAGGGGGCCGACAATGAGCAGTTCTTC. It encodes CASSPQGADNEQFF.

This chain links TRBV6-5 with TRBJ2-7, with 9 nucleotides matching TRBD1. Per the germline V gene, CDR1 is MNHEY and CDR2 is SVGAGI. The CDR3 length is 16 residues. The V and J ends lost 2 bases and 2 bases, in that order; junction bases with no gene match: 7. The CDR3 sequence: CASSYVRQGVPYEQYF. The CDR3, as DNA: TGTGCCAGCAGTTACGTCAGACAGGGGGTTCCCTACGAGCAGTACTTC.

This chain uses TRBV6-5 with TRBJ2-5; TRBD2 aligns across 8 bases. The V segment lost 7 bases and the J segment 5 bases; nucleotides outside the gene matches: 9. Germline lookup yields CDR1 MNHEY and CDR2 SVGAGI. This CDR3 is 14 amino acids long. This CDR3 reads CASTLAGGVETQYF. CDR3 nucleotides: TGTGCCAGCACCCTGGCGGGGGGCGTTGAGACCCAGTACTTC.

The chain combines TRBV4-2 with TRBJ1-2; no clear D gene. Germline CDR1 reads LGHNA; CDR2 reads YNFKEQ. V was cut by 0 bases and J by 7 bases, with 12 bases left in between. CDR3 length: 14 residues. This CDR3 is CASSQDLRRGGYTF. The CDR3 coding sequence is TGTGCCAGCAGCCAAGACCTCAGGCGGGGTGGCTACACCTTC.

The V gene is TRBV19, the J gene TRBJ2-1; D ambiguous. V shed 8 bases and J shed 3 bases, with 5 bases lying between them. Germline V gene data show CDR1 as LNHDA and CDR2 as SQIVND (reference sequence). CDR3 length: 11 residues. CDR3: CASELYNEQFF. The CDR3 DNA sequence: TGTGCCAGTGAGCTCTACAATGAGCAGTTCTTC. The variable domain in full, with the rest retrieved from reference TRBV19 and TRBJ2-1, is DGGITQSPKYLFRKEGQNVTLSCEQNLNHDAMYWYRQDPGQGLRLIYYSQIVNDFQKGDIAEGYSVSREKKESFPLTVTSAQKNPTAFYLCASELYNEQFFGPGTRLTVL.

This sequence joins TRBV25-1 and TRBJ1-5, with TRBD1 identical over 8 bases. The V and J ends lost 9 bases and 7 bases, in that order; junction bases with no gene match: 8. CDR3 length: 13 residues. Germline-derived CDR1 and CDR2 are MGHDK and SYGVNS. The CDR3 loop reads CARLRQGRQPQHF. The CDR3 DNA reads TGTGCCAGACTCAGACAGGGGAGGCAGCCCCAGCATTTT.

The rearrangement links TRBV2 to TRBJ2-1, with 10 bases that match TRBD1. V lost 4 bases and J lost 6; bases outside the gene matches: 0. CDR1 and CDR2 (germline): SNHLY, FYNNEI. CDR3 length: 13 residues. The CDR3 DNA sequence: TGTGCCAGCAGTGGGACAGGGGGCAATGAGCAGTTCTTC. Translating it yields CASSGTGGNEQFF.

CDR3 in amino acids: CASWRGGDTEAFF. DNA of the CDR3: TGTGCCAGCTGGAGGGGTGGGGACACTGAAGCTTTCTTT. This chain joins TRBV6-5 and TRBJ1-1, with D possibly matching TRBD1 (5 bases). The CDR3 length is 13 residues. Trimming removed 8 bases at V and 3 bases at J, with 13 bases between. Germline V gene lookup returns CDR1 MNHEY and CDR2 SVGAGI.

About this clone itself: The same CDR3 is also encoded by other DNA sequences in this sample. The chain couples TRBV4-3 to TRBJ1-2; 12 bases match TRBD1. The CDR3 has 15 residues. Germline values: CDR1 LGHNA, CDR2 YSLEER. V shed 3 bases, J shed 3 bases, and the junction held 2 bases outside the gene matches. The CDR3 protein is CASSQGQGAYYGYTF. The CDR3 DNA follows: TGCGCCAGCAGCCAGGGACAGGGGGCGTACTATGGCTACACCTTC.

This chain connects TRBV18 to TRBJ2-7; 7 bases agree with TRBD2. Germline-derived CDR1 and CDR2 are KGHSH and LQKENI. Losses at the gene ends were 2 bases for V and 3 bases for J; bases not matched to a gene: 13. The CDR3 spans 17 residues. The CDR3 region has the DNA TGTGCCAGCTCACCAAGTCTAAGGGAGGGTGGTATCTACGAGCAGTACTTC. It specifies CASSPSLREGGIYEQYF. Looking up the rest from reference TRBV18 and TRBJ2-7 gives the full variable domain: NAGVMQNPRHLVRRRGQEARLRCSPMKGHSHVYWYRQLPEEGLKFMVYLQKENIIDESGMPKERFSAEFPKEGPSILRIQQVVRGDSAAYFCASSPSLREGGIYEQYFGPGTRLTVT.

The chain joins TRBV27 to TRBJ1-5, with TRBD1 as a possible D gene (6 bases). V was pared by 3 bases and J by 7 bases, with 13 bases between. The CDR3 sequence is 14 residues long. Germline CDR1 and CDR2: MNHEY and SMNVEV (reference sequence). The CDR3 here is CASSFRGAEQPQHF. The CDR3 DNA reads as TGTGCCAGCAGTTTCAGGGGTGCGGAACAGCCCCAGCATTTT.

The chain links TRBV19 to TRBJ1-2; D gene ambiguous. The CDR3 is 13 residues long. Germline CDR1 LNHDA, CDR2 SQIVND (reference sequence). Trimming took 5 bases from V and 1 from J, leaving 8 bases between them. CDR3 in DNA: TGTGCCAGTAGTGTTGCGGGTAACTATGGCTACACCTTC. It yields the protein CASSVAGNYGYTF.

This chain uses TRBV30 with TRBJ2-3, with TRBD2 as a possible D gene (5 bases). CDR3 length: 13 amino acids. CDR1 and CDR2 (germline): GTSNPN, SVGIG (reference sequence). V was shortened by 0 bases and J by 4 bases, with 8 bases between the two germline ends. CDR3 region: CAWSVPGADTQYF. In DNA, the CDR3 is TGTGCCTGGAGTGTACCCGGGGCAGATACGCAGTATTTT.